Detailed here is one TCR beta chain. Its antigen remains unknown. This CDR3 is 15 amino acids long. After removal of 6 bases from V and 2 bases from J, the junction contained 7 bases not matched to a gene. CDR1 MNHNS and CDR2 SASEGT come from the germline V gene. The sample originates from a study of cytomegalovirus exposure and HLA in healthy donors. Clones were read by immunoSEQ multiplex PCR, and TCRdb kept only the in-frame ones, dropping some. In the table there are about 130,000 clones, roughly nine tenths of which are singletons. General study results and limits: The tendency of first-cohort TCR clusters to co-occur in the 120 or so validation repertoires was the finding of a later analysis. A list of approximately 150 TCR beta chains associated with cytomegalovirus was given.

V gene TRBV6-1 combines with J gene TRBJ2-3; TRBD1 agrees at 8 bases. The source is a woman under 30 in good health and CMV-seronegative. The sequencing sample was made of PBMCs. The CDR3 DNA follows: TGTGCCAGCAGCGTCCGGGACAGGTCCACAGATACGCAGTATTTT. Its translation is CASSVRDRSTDTQYF.